This is a list of T cell receptor beta chains from one sample in a study of T-cell reconstitution after alpha-beta-depleted transplantation in children. TCRdb called the PCR reads again in MiXCR, with one record for every CDR3 protein. The profile shows almost 600,000 distinct CDR3 sequences, about a quarter of them singletons. The input for sequencing was PBMCs, taken before TCRalphabeta/CD19-depleted stem cell transplant. Receptor source: a boy under three years old with Wiskott-Aldrich syndrome, due to receive a stem cell transplant. The CDR3 runs from the conserved cysteine through the conserved F or W. The D gene is left open where the match is weak. A clone size is listed for some rows: how often the clone was seen (once, few, many), or a class if it is expanded.

v_call	j_call	clone_size	d_call	cdr3_length	cdr3_aa	cdr3_nt
TRBV5-1	TRBJ2-7	.	TRBD1	16	CASSLTGTGLYYEQYF	TGCGCCAGCAGCTTGACCGGGACAGGGCTATACTACGAGCAGTACTTC
TRBV10-3	TRBJ2-7	medium-sized	TRBD2	16	CAISEPGLAAVYEQYF	TGTGCCATCAGTGAGCCCGGACTAGCGGCTGTCTACGAGCAGTACTTC
TRBV9	TRBJ2-1	.	TRBD2	15	CASSEGLAVYNEQFF	TGTGCCAGCAGCGAGGGACTAGCGGTTTACAATGAGCAGTTCTTC
TRBV20-1	TRBJ1-1	.	.	12	CSARGQDTEAFF	TGCAGTGCTAGGGGGCAGGACACTGAAGCTTTCTTT
TRBV19	TRBJ2-1	.	.	14	CASSIKSVYNEQFF	TGTGCCAGTAGTATAAAGTCGGTGTACAATGAGCAGTTCTTC
TRBV3-1	TRBJ2-3	few	.	12	CASSHRTDTQYF	TGTGCCAGCAGCCACCGCACAGATACGCAGTATTTT
TRBV7-2	TRBJ2-1	.	TRBD2	15	CASSLKAGGVNEQFF	TGTGCCAGCAGCTTAAAGGCGGGAGGGGTTAATGAGCAGTTCTTC
TRBV5-1	TRBJ2-1	few	TRBD2	16	CASSLGLAGVGDEQFF	TGCGCCAGCAGCCTCGGACTAGCGGGAGTCGGAGATGAGCAGTTCTTC
TRBV4-2	TRBJ1-3	few	.	16	CASSQAIGGDGNTIYF	TGTGCCAGCAGCCAGGCCATTGGCGGTGATGGAAACACCATATATTTT
TRBV5-5	TRBJ2-1	few	TRBD2	17	CASSPRGGDPTYNEQFF	TGTGCCAGCAGCCCTCGGGGGGGAGATCCCACCTACAATGAGCAGTTCTTC
TRBV12-3/TRBV12-4	TRBJ1-1	few	.	12	CASARKATEAFF	TGTGCCAGCGCCAGGAAGGCAACTGAAGCTTTCTTT
TRBV5-1	TRBJ2-7	few	.	13	CASSGGRNYEQYF	TGCGCCAGCAGCGGGGGACGGAACTACGAGCAGTACTTC
TRBV5-1	TRBJ1-1	.	.	14	CASSLELENTEAFF	TGCGCCAGCAGCTTGGAACTTGAGAACACTGAAGCTTTCTTT
TRBV6-1	TRBJ1-2	once	TRBD1	22	CASSEFGTIGQGSSLANYGYTF	TGTGCCAGCAGTGAATTTGGGACAATTGGACAGGGGTCCTCGTTAGCTAACTATGGCTACACCTTC
TRBV18	TRBJ1-6	.	.	14	CASSPKGVGSPLHF	TGTGCCAGCTCACCGAAGGGGGTCGGGTCACCCCTCCACTTT
TRBV20-1	TRBJ2-7	.	TRBD1	13	CSAHGQGVDEQYF	TGCAGTGCTCATGGACAGGGAGTTGATGAGCAGTACTTC
TRBV9	TRBJ2-7	.	.	14	CASSVAVLPYEQYF	TGTGCCAGCAGCGTAGCGGTCCTTCCCTACGAGCAGTACTTC
TRBV12-3/TRBV12-4	TRBJ2-4	few	.	16	CASSLGWGEPKNIQYF	TGTGCCAGCAGCCTAGGATGGGGGGAACCCAAAAACATTCAGTACTTC
TRBV28	TRBJ1-5	.	TRBD1	16	CASSSDRGPPKWPQHF	TGTGCCAGCAGTTCTGACAGGGGGCCCCCGAAGTGGCCCCAGCATTTT
TRBV20-1	TRBJ1-5	few	.	15	CSAAGSPWGNQPQHF	TGCAGTGCTGCCGGGAGCCCCTGGGGCAATCAGCCCCAGCATTTT
TRBV15	TRBJ2-5	.	.	18	CATSREGGGSAYGETQYF	TGTGCCACCAGCAGAGAAGGGGGCGGGAGCGCCTATGGAGAGACCCAGTACTTC
TRBV20-1	TRBJ1-4	.	.	15	CSARDFPGEGEKLFF	TGCAGTGCTAGAGATTTTCCGGGGGAGGGTGAAAAACTGTTTTTT
TRBV12-3/TRBV12-4	TRBJ2-3	few	TRBD1	15	CASSPTGGYTDTQYF	TGTGCCAGCAGCCCGACAGGGGGCTACACAGATACGCAGTATTTT
TRBV20-1	TRBJ2-6	.	.	14	CSAGRLGGANVLTF	TGCAGTGCTGGACGTTTGGGTGGGGCCAACGTCCTGACTTTC
TRBV4-1	TRBJ2-1	.	TRBD2	15	CASSQGTSEYNEQFF	TGCGCCAGCAGCCAAGGGACTAGCGAATACAATGAGCAGTTCTTC
TRBV27	TRBJ1-6	few	.	13	CASGDRIGSPLHF	TGTGCCAGTGGGGATAGGATCGGTTCACCCCTCCACTTT
TRBV10-3	TRBJ1-2	few	.	13	CAISEGQWYGYTF	TGTGCCATCAGTGAGGGACAGTGGTATGGCTACACCTTC
TRBV28	TRBJ2-6	few	.	12	CATLSGANVLTF	TGTGCCACCCTCTCTGGGGCCAACGTCCTGACTTTC
TRBV7-2	TRBJ2-1	.	.	17	CASSFPVPRSSYNEQFF	TGTGCCAGCAGCTTCCCGGTCCCACGGAGCTCCTACAATGAGCAGTTCTTC
TRBV11-2	TRBJ2-3	.	TRBD1	15	CASSLWTGPTDTQYF	TGTGCCAGCAGCTTATGGACAGGGCCCACAGATACGCAGTATTTT
TRBV20-1	TRBJ2-7	few	TRBD1	14	CSAPGQGRLYEQYF	TGCAGTGCTCCGGGACAGGGACGGCTCTACGAGCAGTACTTC
TRBV7-8	TRBJ1-5	.	TRBD1	18	CASSPLTIGTASNQPQHF	TGTGCCAGCAGCCCGCTAACCATTGGGACAGCGAGCAATCAGCCCCAGCATTTT
TRBV2	TRBJ1-3	.	.	11	CASSGRNTIYF	TGTGCCAGCAGTGGCAGAAACACCATATATTTT
TRBV3-1	TRBJ2-1	.	TRBD2	15	CASSQSFSSGRIAFF	TGTGCCAGCAGCCAAAGCTTCTCTAGCGGGAGAATAGCGTTCTTC
TRBV12-3/TRBV12-4	TRBJ2-7	many	TRBD2	14	CASSLLAGAYEQYF	TGTGCCAGCAGCTTACTAGCGGGTGCTTACGAGCAGTACTTC
TRBV7-3	TRBJ2-7	.	TRBD2	14	CASRPEAGAGEQYF	TGTGCCAGCAGACCCGAAGCGGGAGCCGGGGAGCAGTACTTC
TRBV5-1	TRBJ2-3	few	TRBD2	18	CASRAGRTGTSATDTQYF	TGCGCCAGCAGGGCAGGCCGCACCGGGACTAGCGCGACAGATACGCAGTATTTT
TRBV4-2	TRBJ2-1	.	TRBD2	20	CASSLTPGTSGKRVYNEQFF	TGTGCCAGCAGCCTGACCCCCGGGACTAGCGGGAAAAGGGTCTACAATGAGCAGTTCTTC
TRBV5-1	TRBJ2-7	few	TRBD1	16	CASSSTRGGTGFQQYF	TGCGCCAGCAGCTCGACCCGAGGAGGGACAGGCTTCCAGCAGTACTTC